These 22 T cell receptor beta chains were all obtained from the same sample, sequenced in a study of beta chain features in type 1 diabetes. Overall study findings and caveats: Within each of all four CD4+ subsets, Type 1 diabetes patients had TCRB CDR3s that were moderately but significantly shorter.

The authors reverse transcribed all of the isolated RNA, so sequencing captured expressed TCRB transcripts. TCRdb's copy holds only in-frame clones and misses some; the assay was immunoSEQ multiplex PCR. The table includes hundreds of thousands of clones, 11% to 15% detected once. Their antigen targets remain unknown. The sequenced material came from naive CD4+ T cells from blood. All receptors come from a man younger than 35 with type 1 diabetes.

The CDR3 loop reads CASSPTGPSYNEQFF. CDR3 bases: TGCGCCAGCAGTCCGACAGGGCCGTCCTACAATGAGCAGTTCTTC. The chain carries TRBV5-1 and TRBJ2-1; the match to TRBD1 covers 7 bases. The J segment lost 1 base and the V segment lost 5 bases, leaving 6 bases of the junction unmatched. The CDR3 spans 15 residues. In germline, CDR1 is SGHRS, CDR2 YFSETQ.

The sample holds one count of this clone. This chain links TRBV15 with TRBJ1-5, with unresolved D. V was trimmed by 3 bases and J by 7 bases, leaving 16 bases between them. The CDR3 contains 15 residues. CDR1 is LNHNV, CDR2 YYDKDF, per germline (reference sequence). CDR3 sequence (DNA): TGTGCCACCAGCAGGAGTGGCACAAACTACCAGCCCCAGCATTTT. Protein: CATSRSGTNYQPQHF.

The sample holds a few counts of this clone. V is TRBV18 and J is TRBJ2-4, with 9 positions matching TRBD1. The V gene end was trimmed by 6 bases and the J gene end by 3 bases; junction bases not matched to a gene: 3. The germline CDR1 and CDR2 sequences are KGHSH and LQKENI. CDR3 size: 14 residues. This chain's CDR3 is CASSAGQGKNIQYF. CDR3 coding DNA: TGTGCCAGCTCGGCGGGACAGGGCAAAAACATTCAGTACTTC.

With respect to this clone: Other nucleotide sequences in the sample specify the same CDR3. CDR3 DNA sequence: TGTGCCAGCAGTTTTGGTAACACCGGGGAGCTGTTTTTT. As protein: CASSFGNTGELFF. The genes are TRBV28 and TRBJ2-2; D not certain. Germline V lookup: CDR1 MDHEN, CDR2 SYDVKM. This CDR3 is built from 13 residues. Trimming took off 3 bases at V and 2 bases at J, with 4 bases between the two ends. The whole variable domain, remainder taken from reference TRBV28 and TRBJ2-2, is DVKVTQSSRYLVKRTGEKVFLECVQDMDHENMFWYRQDPGLGLRLIYFSYDVKMKEKGDIPEGYSVSREKKERFSLILESASTNQTSMYLCASSFGNTGELFFGEGSRLTVL.

This clone showed up just a few times. CDR3 DNA sequence: TGTGCCAGCAGTACCGGGAGGGCCCCGTACGAGCAGTACTTC. It encodes CASSTGRAPYEQYF. The chain has TRBV6-5 and TRBJ2-7; 8 bases are a match to TRBD2. Trimming took 5 bases from V and 4 from J; bases not matched to a gene: 7. CDR3 length: 14 amino acids. From germline, CDR1 is MNHEY and CDR2 SVGAGI.

The V and J genes are TRBV4-2 and TRBJ1-1; TRBD1 is a possible D gene (5 bases). The CDR3 extends over 14 amino acids. V was trimmed by 0 bases and J by 3 bases, leaving 8 bases between them. The germline CDR1 and CDR2 sequences are LGHNA and YNFKEQ. The CDR3 loop reads CASSQEPGDTEAFF. For the CDR3, the DNA is TGTGCCAGCAGCCAAGAACCGGGGGACACTGAAGCTTTCTTT.

In this sample, this clone turned up a few times. V and J are TRBV30 and TRBJ2-1, with a possible D match to TRBD2 (6 bases). There are 11 residues in the CDR3. CDR1 and CDR2 from the germline V gene are GTSNPN and SVGIG (reference sequence). The V end lost 1 base, the J end lost 13 bases, and 11 bases lay between the germline ends. The CDR3: CAWSGSGPQFF. CDR3 in DNA: TGTGCCTGGAGTGGGAGCGGGCCTCAGTTCTTC.

This chain joins TRBV5-1 and TRBJ1-5; D not resolved. This CDR3 contains 15 residues. Per germline, CDR1 SGHRS and CDR2 YFSETQ. Trimming pared 1 base from V and 0 bases from J, leaving 8 bases between. As DNA, the CDR3 is TGCGCCAGCAGCTTGTCTACGGGTAGCAATCAGCCCCAGCATTTT. Translated: CASSLSTGSNQPQHF. Full variable domain (remainder filled in from reference TRBV5-1 and TRBJ1-5): KAGVTQTPRYLIKTRGQQVTLSCSPISGHRSVSWYQQTPGQGLQFLFEYFSETQRNKGNFPGRFSGRQFSNSRSEMNVSTLELGDSALYLCASSLSTGSNQPQHFGDGTRLSIL.

This clone turned up a few times. The gene calls are TRBV9 and TRBJ2-6; weak D call: TRBD1 (5 bases). The CDR3 is 17 residues long. CDR1 SGDLS and CDR2 YYNGEE come from the germline V gene. Trimming left V 5 bases short and J 0 bases short, with 15 bases between. Written as DNA, the CDR3 is TGTGCCAGCAGTAAGACAGTTTCTGACTCTGGGGCCAACGTCCTGACTTTC. As protein: CASSKTVSDSGANVLTF.

Only a few counts were recorded for this clone. This rearrangement joins TRBV18 to TRBJ1-3; D perhaps matches TRBD1 (5 bases). V was trimmed by 4 bases and J by 0 bases, leaving 16 bases between them. Per germline, CDR1 KGHSH and CDR2 LQKENI. This CDR3 has 17 residues. The CDR3 sequence is CASSRRDGPSSGNTIYF. The CDR3 DNA sequence: TGTGCCAGCTCACGTCGGGACGGGCCGAGCTCTGGAAACACCATATATTTT.

The chain has TRBV7-6 and TRBJ2-7, with 10 bases lining up with TRBD1. The CDR3 has 14 amino acids. V shed 4 bases, J shed 3 bases, and the junction held 3 bases outside the gene matches. In germline, CDR1 is SGHVS, CDR2 FNYEAQ. The chain's CDR3 is CASSSDRGFYEQYF. In DNA form, the CDR3 reads TGTGCCAGCAGCTCGGACAGGGGGTTCTACGAGCAGTACTTC.

In its sample, this clone was seen a few times. The rearrangement links TRBV7-2 to TRBJ2-3, with D possibly being TRBD2 (5 bases). The CDR3 runs to 15 residues. Per the germline V gene, CDR1 is SGHTA and CDR2 is FQGNSA. V dropped 5 bases and J dropped 0 bases, with 12 bases sitting between them. The CDR3, as DNA: TGTGCCAGCAGCCAACTAGGACCGAGCACAGATACGCAGTATTTT. Protein: CASSQLGPSTDTQYF.

This chain connects TRBV7-8 to TRBJ1-4, with D possibly matching TRBD1 (5 bases). The CDR3 totals 16 residues. Trimming took off 2 bases at V and 3 bases at J, with 13 bases between the two ends. Germline assignment: CDR1 SGHVS and CDR2 FQNEAQ. CDR3 in DNA: TGTGCCAGCAGCTTAAGACGGGACTCCTCTAATGAAAAACTGTTTTTT. As protein: CASSLRRDSSNEKLFF.

The chain employs TRBV10-3 and TRBJ1-4; 9 nucleotides agree with TRBD1. CDR3 length: 13 residues. Germline V CDR1 and CDR2: ENHRY, SYGVKD. V shed 6 bases, J shed 8 bases, and the junction held 4 bases outside the gene matches. CDR3 DNA: TGTGCCATCAGGGACAGGGGTGCGGAAAAACTGTTTTTT. Its protein is CAIRDRGAEKLFF.

As for this clone: In the same sample, other DNA sequences code for this CDR3. The chain uses TRBV7-9 and TRBJ1-1, with D unresolved. V lost 1 base and J lost 1, with 4 bases in between. Germline assignment: CDR1 SEHNR and CDR2 FQNEAQ (reference sequence). The CDR3 loop spans 13 amino acids. The CDR3 region is CASSLGRNTEAFF. In DNA form, the CDR3 reads TGTGCCAGCAGCTTAGGGCGGAACACTGAAGCTTTCTTT.

This clone was counted a few times. Sequence at one end of the junction differs from germline and may be a read error. The chain couples TRBV28 to TRBJ2-6; D unclear. There are 15 residues in the CDR3. Germline CDR1 is MDHEN and CDR2 is SYDVKM. The CDR3 region is CASSLQASGSNVLTF. CDR3 bases: TGTGCCAGCAGTTTGCAGGCCTCTGGGTCCAACGTCCTGACTTTC.

This clone has only a few counts. This chain joins TRBV7-9 and TRBJ2-1; TRBD1 is a possible D gene (8 bases). V shed 1 base and J shed 3 bases, with 10 bases lying between them. The CDR3 runs 15 residues. Looked up from germline, CDR1 is SEHNR and CDR2 is FQNEAQ (reference sequence). CDR3 DNA sequence: TGTGCCAGCAGCTTAGACAGGGGGGGCTACAATGAGCAGTTCTTC. It codes for CASSLDRGGYNEQFF.

This clone was picked up a small number of times. The rearrangement uses TRBV6-5 and TRBJ2-5; 7 bases line up with TRBD1. V shed 6 bases and J 5 bases; nucleotides not matched to a gene: 6. In germline, CDR1 is MNHEY, CDR2 SVGAGI. The CDR3 sequence is 13 residues long. The CDR3: CASRTGWGETQYF. The CDR3 DNA sequence: TGTGCCAGCAGGACAGGGTGGGGGGAGACCCAGTACTTC.

Written as DNA, the CDR3 is TGTGCCTGGAGTAAGGCGGGGGCTGGGGGCACTGAAGCTTTCTTT. Protein sequence: CAWSKAGAGGTEAFF. The rearrangement joins TRBV30 to TRBJ1-1, with D possibly TRBD1 on 6 matching bases. Germline values: CDR1 GTSNPN, CDR2 SVGIG (reference sequence). Trimming removed 2 bases at V and 4 bases at J, with 17 bases between. This CDR3 is 15 amino acids long.

The rearrangement links TRBV13 to TRBJ2-7; 7 nucleotides align to TRBD2. Germline V gene sequence: CDR1 PRHDT, CDR2 FYEKMQ (reference sequence). The J segment lost 5 bases and the V segment lost 5 bases, leaving 6 bases of the junction unmatched. The CDR3 contains 13 residues. Here the CDR3 reads CASSPREGHEQYF. The CDR3 coding sequence is TGTGCCAGCAGCCCCAGGGAGGGCCACGAGCAGTACTTC.

This clone appeared a few times. The chain combines TRBV9 with TRBJ1-5; D is ambiguous. Germline V gene sequence: CDR1 SGDLS, CDR2 YYNGEE. The CDR3 is 16 amino acids. V lost 0 bases and J lost 0, with 10 bases in between. The CDR3 here is CASSVGGGGSNQPQHF. The DNA of the CDR3 is TGTGCCAGCAGCGTAGGTGGAGGCGGTAGCAATCAGCCCCAGCATTTT.

This clone appeared a few times. This sequence joins TRBV29-1 and TRBJ2-5, with 7 bases that match TRBD2. The length of the CDR3 is 13 residues. The germline CDR1 and CDR2 sequences are SQVTM and ANQGSEA. The ends lost 7 bases at V and 5 bases at J; junction bases unmatched: 10. CDR3 amino acids: CSGPPRRGETQYF. CDR3 coding DNA: TGCAGCGGGCCCCCACGGCGGGGGGAGACCCAGTACTTC.